This T cell receptor beta chain emerged from a study of blood T cell repertoires in COVID-19. Sequencing was performed with immunoSEQ multiplex PCR; in TCRdb, only in-frame clones are kept and a portion is missing. The sample lists some 390,000 clones, approximately 92% occurring once. The CDR3 length is 14 residues. Germline V gene data show CDR1 as SGHNT and CDR2 as YYREEE (reference sequence). J gave up 2 bases and V 7 bases, and 4 bases lay outside the gene matches. Sequenced: PBMCs or T cells enriched from blood (not recorded which). The receptor's source is a man in his thirties or forties who had recovered from COVID-19. The J gene is TRBJ2-2, the V gene TRBV5-4, with TRBD2 matching over 8 bases. This CDR3 is CASGLAGNTGELFF. The CDR3 region has the DNA TGTGCCAGCGGGCTAGCGGGTAACACCGGGGAGCTGTTTTTT.